This T cell receptor (beta chain) was captured by sequencing in a study of naive and memory T cell subsets. Whole blood, 2.5 ml, came from adult healthy volunteers. A UMI-containing oligonucleotide was joined by 3' ligation to the TCR cDNA template. From germline, CDR1 is DFQATT and CDR2 SNEGSKA (reference sequence). V was cut by 6 bases and J by 0 bases, with 8 bases left in between. The CDR3 sequence is 13 residues long. Reverse transcription of blood and skin TCR RNA was primed at alpha and beta constant regions. TCRdb processed the 5' RACE reads anew with MiXCR; each CDR3 protein has one entry. Of approximately 27,000 distinct CDR3 sequences listed, around 25% are singletons.

The chain is built from TRBV20-1 and TRBJ1-4; perhaps TRBD1 as D (5 bases). The receptor comes from a female donor in good health. CDR3 in amino acids: CSAWGPTNEKLFF. DNA for the CDR3: TGCAGTGCATGGGGACCAACTAATGAAAAACTGTTTTTT.